These 19 T cell receptor beta chains originate from one sample sequenced in a study of cytomegalovirus exposure and HLA in healthy donors. Profiling relied on immunoSEQ multiplex PCR, and the TCRdb table lists in-frame clones only, not all of them. The table lists some 50,000 clones, about 94% of them singletons. Specimen: PBMCs. The receptor source for this set is a woman under 30 in good health and CMV-seropositive.

This sequence joins TRBV7-9 and TRBJ2-7, with TRBD2 matching over 8 bases. The CDR3 runs to 14 residues. The V segment lost 5 bases and the J segment 3 bases; nucleotides outside the gene matches: 6. Germline CDR1 SEHNR, CDR2 FQNEAQ (reference sequence). The CDR3 region has the DNA TGTGCCAGCAGCCCGCTCGGGGGGGACTACGAGCAGTACTTC. Translation: CASSPLGGDYEQYF. Full variable domain (missing parts from reference TRBV7-9 and TRBJ2-7): DTGVSQNPRHKITKRGQNVTFRCDPISEHNRLYWYRQTLGQGPEFLTYFQNEAQLEKSRLLSDRFSAERPKGSFSTLEIQRTEQGDSAMYLCASSPLGGDYEQYFGPGTRLTVT.

The gene calls are TRBV6-1 and TRBJ1-4; 9 bases are shared with TRBD1. The CDR3 has 14 amino acids. J lost 7 bases, V lost 3 bases, and 3 bases had no gene match. The germline CDR1 and CDR2 sequences are MNHNS and SASEGT. The CDR3 sequence: CASSDGTGFEKLFF. The CDR3 DNA reads as TGTGCCAGCAGTGACGGGACAGGGTTTGAAAAACTGTTTTTT.

The chain combines TRBV4-3 with TRBJ2-7, with D perhaps matching TRBD2 (7 bases). The length of the CDR3 is 15 residues. V gave up 3 bases and J gave up 3 bases, with 15 bases separating them. The germline V gene encodes CDR1 LGHNA and CDR2 YSLEER. CDR3 sequence reads: CASSHTSGTFYEQYF. CDR3 bases: TGCGCCAGCAGCCACACAAGCGGGACATTCTACGAGCAGTACTTC.

The CDR3 sequence is CASSLGGRGRIFNTEAFF. The CDR3 DNA follows: TGTGCCAGCAGCTTGGGCGGCAGGGGGCGAATCTTTAACACTGAAGCTTTCTTT. The chain has TRBV5-4 and TRBJ1-1, with 8 bases that match TRBD1. The V gene's germline CDR1 is SGHNT and CDR2 YYREEE (reference sequence). CDR3 length: 18 amino acids. V dropped 0 bases and J dropped 2; count of bases not matched to a gene: 12.

The chain links TRBV18 to TRBJ1-1, with D unresolved. Germline V gene sequence: CDR1 KGHSH, CDR2 LQKENI. The CDR3 contains 13 residues. V gave up 2 bases and J gave up 0 bases, with 4 bases separating them. The CDR3 DNA follows: TGTGCCAGCTCACCAGGCATGAACACTGAAGCTTTCTTT. Encoded protein: CASSPGMNTEAFF.

The chain has TRBV5-1 and TRBJ2-1; D might be TRBD2 (6 bases). This CDR3 spans 15 amino acids. The germline V and J ends were trimmed by 2 bases and 7 bases, with 16 bases remaining between them. Germline assignment: CDR1 SGHRS and CDR2 YFSETQ. The CDR3 coding sequence is TGCGCCAGCAGCTTCCAGGGAGGACTGCTAAATGAGCAGTTCTTC. It is translated as CASSFQGGLLNEQFF.

This clone was counted a single time. The chain joins TRBV28 to TRBJ2-2; unclear D gene. V was clipped by 4 bases and J by 7 bases, with 4 bases between them. CDR3 length equals 11 residues. Germline V lookup: CDR1 MDHEN, CDR2 SYDVKM. The CDR3 loop reads CASSYIGELFF. Here the CDR3 DNA reads TGTGCCAGCAGTTATATCGGGGAGCTGTTTTTT. The full variable domain, in which reference TRBV28 and TRBJ2-2 provide the parts outside the CDR3, is DVKVTQSSRYLVKRTGEKVFLECVQDMDHENMFWYRQDPGLGLRLIYFSYDVKMKEKGDIPEGYSVSREKKERFSLILESASTNQTSMYLCASSYIGELFFGEGSRLTVL.

This rearrangement joins TRBV15 to TRBJ2-3; D call uncertain. The germline gives CDR1 LNHNV, CDR2 YYDKDF (reference sequence). The CDR3 runs 16 residues. Trimming shortened V by 1 base and J by 2 bases, and 13 bases separated the two germline ends. The CDR3 loop reads CATSRGASPSTDTQYF. The CDR3 DNA follows: TGTGCCACCAGCAGAGGTGCTAGTCCCTCCACAGATACGCAGTATTTT.

CDR3 DNA: TGTGCCAGCAGCCCGGACAGACTCTACGAGCAGTACTTC. The encoded protein is CASSPDRLYEQYF. The chain carries TRBV16 and TRBJ2-7, with D possibly matching TRBD1 (6 bases). The CDR3 is 13 amino acids. Germline V gene lookup returns CDR1 KGHSY and CDR2 FQNENV. The V and J ends lost 4 bases and 3 bases respectively, with 10 bases between them.

The chain combines TRBV2 with TRBJ1-3; 10 positions agree with TRBD1. The CDR3 spans 13 residues. Germline lookup yields CDR1 SNHLY and CDR2 FYNNEI. Trimming removed 3 bases from V and 8 bases from J; junction bases left unmatched: 1. DNA of the CDR3: TGTGCCAGCAGTGAGGACAGGGGGGACACCATATATTTT. Protein: CASSEDRGDTIYF. The full variable domain, in which reference TRBV2 and TRBJ1-3 provide the parts outside the CDR3, is EPEVTQTPSHQVTQMGQEVILRCVPISNHLYFYWYRQILGQKVEFLVSFYNNEISEKSEIFDDQFSVERPDGSNFTLKIRSTKLEDSAMYFCASSEDRGDTIYFGEGSWLTVV.

The CDR3 nucleotides read TGTGCCAGCTCACCACGGACAGGGTTGAACACTGAAGCTTTCTTT. Translated, it gives CASSPRTGLNTEAFF. J is TRBJ1-1 and V is TRBV18; 8 nucleotides align to TRBD1. J was trimmed by 0 bases and V by 1 base; bases with no gene match: 1. The CDR3 runs 15 residues. Germline CDR1 reads KGHSH; CDR2 reads LQKENI.

CDR3 nucleotide sequence: TGTGCCAGCAGCTTTAAGAACACTGAAGCTTTCTTT. Translated, it gives CASSFKNTEAFF. The chain joins TRBV11-3 to TRBJ1-1, with no clear D. The CDR3 spans 12 residues. Trimming took off 3 bases at V and 1 base at J, with 3 bases between the two ends. Germline-derived CDR1 and CDR2 are SGHNT and YENEEA.

This clone was counted only a few times. The rearrangement links TRBV6-5 to TRBJ1-3, with D perhaps TRBD1 (6 bases). V was trimmed by 4 bases and J by 2 bases, leaving 9 bases between them. Germline loops: CDR1 MNHEY, CDR2 SVGAGI. The CDR3 runs 14 residues. The CDR3 sequence is CASSSDSPGNTIYF. The CDR3 nucleotides read TGTGCCAGCAGTTCGGACAGCCCTGGAAACACCATATATTTT.

The chain has TRBV5-1 and TRBJ2-1; 8 nucleotides line up with TRBD2. CDR1 and CDR2 (germline): SGHRS, YFSETQ. The CDR3 sequence is 15 residues long. After removal of 2 bases from V and 5 bases from J, the junction contained 6 bases not matched to a gene. CDR3 in amino acids: CASSFGTRSDNEQFF. The CDR3 nucleotides read TGCGCCAGCAGCTTCGGGACTAGGAGCGACAATGAGCAGTTCTTC.

The chain carries TRBV7-3 and TRBJ2-4; D is possibly TRBD2 (6 bases). The CDR3 consists of 13 residues. The V and J ends lost 4 bases and 8 bases respectively, with 12 bases between them. Per germline, CDR1 SGHTA and CDR2 FQGTGA. CDR3 DNA sequence: TGTGCCAGCAGCTCGACTAGGCTGGACATTCAGTACTTC. Translated, it gives CASSSTRLDIQYF.

This clone was detected only a few times. The chain joins TRBV29-1 to TRBJ1-1; TRBD1 might be the D (5 bases). Trimming cost V 6 bases and J 6 bases, with 17 bases left between them. From germline, CDR1 is SQVTM and CDR2 ANQGSEA. The CDR3 is 13 residues long. CDR3 sequence: CSVAQRGEAEAFF. The CDR3, as DNA: TGCAGCGTCGCACAAAGAGGGGAGGCTGAAGCTTTCTTT.

The chain carries TRBV28 and TRBJ2-6; D is possibly TRBD2 (5 bases). The V end was cut by 6 bases, the J end by 0 bases, with 12 bases between. CDR3 length: 16 residues. Germline CDR1 and CDR2: MDHEN and SYDVKM. The CDR3 bases are TGTGCCAGCAGCCCTGGAGGCACCTCTGGGGCCAACGTCCTGACTTTC. This gives the protein CASSPGGTSGANVLTF.

The chain has TRBV7-6 and TRBJ2-7, with 13 bases lining up with TRBD2. V shed 4 bases and J 5 bases; nucleotides not matched to a gene: 8. CDR3 size: 16 residues. Looked up from germline, CDR1 is SGHVS and CDR2 is FNYEAQ. CDR3 nucleotides: TGTGCCAGCAGCTCAACCCGGACTAGCGGGAGTAACGAGCAGTACTTC. Its protein is CASSSTRTSGSNEQYF.

J is TRBJ2-7 and V is TRBV28, with 8 bases aligning to TRBD1. J was trimmed by 4 bases and V by 5 bases; bases with no gene match: 10. CDR1 is MDHEN, CDR2 SYDVKM, per germline. The length of the CDR3 is 15 residues. CDR3 protein: CASSRPGTGMYEQYF. CDR3 coding DNA: TGTGCCAGCAGTCGACCCGGGACAGGAATGTACGAGCAGTACTTC.